The T cell receptor (beta chain) under discussion was sequenced for a study of technical replicates of blood from a handful of donors. Germline loops: CDR1 SGHVS, CDR2 FQNEAQ. This CDR3 has 15 amino acids. Trimming cost V 1 base and J 2 bases; bases outside gene matches: 3. The assay was immunoSEQ multiplex PCR, and TCRdb's table has in-frame clones only and misses some. The table lists around 12,000 clones, roughly 80% of them singletons. This clonotype was sampled from a human donor in good health. The sample was PBMCs. The V and J genes are TRBV7-8 and TRBJ2-7; TRBD2 matches 9 bases. CDR3 DNA sequence: TGTGCCAGCAGCTTAGGACTAGCGGAGACCTACGAGCAGTACTTC. It codes for CASSLGLAETYEQYF.